This TCR beta chain is from a study of T cell responses to AZD1222 COVID-19 vaccine. General study points: Reportedly, close to half of spike-specific TCRs are directed against unmutated variant regions. There were vaccine-associated CD4 TCRs across spike, dominant at 160-218 and 743-854.

TCRdb's copy holds only in-frame clones and misses some; the assay was immunoSEQ multiplex PCR. The sample holds 150,000 to 200,000 clones, about nine tenths seen once. Germline lookup yields CDR1 SGHDT and CDR2 YYEEEE. CDR3 length equals 14 residues. Trimming removed 4 bases at V and 1 base at J, with 11 bases between. Of note for this clone: The antigen remains unidentified.

This receptor was identified in an adult who received the MenACWY meningococcal vaccine as a control. The chain joins TRBV5-6 to TRBJ2-5; D gene uncertain. Sequenced material: peripheral blood, taken 28 days after the second dose of the MenACWY control vaccine. DNA of the CDR3: TGTGCCAGCAGCCAAGCGAGGTTCCAAGAGACCCAGTACTTC. As protein: CASSQARFQETQYF.